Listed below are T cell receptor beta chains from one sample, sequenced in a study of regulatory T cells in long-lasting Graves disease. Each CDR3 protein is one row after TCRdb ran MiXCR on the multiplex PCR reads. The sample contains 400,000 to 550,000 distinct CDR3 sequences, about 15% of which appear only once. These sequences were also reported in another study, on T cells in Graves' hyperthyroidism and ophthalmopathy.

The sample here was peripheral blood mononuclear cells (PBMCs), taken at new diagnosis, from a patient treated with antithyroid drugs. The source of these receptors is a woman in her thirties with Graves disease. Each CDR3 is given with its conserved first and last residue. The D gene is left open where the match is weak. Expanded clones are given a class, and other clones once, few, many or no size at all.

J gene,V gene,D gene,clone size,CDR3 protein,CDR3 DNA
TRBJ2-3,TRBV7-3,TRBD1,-,CASRGQGAGDTQYF,TGTGCCAGCAGAGGACAGGGCGCCGGAGATACGCAGTATTTT
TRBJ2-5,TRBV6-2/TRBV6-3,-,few,CASRSGTPPTQYF,TGTGCCAGCAGATCCGGGACCCCTCCAACCCAGTACTTC
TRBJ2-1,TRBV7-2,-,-,CASSQMGVSSRYNEQFF,TGTGCCAGCAGCCAGATGGGGGTTTCCTCGCGGTACAATGAGCAGTTCTTC
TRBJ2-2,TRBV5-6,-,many,CASSLSYGELFF,TGTGCCAGCAGCTTGAGCTACGGGGAGCTGTTTTTT
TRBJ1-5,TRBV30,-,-,CAWSGAGRYNQPQHF,TGTGCCTGGAGTGGGGCAGGGCGGTACAATCAGCCCCAGCATTTT
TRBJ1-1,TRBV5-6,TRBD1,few,CASGQGPTEAFF,TGTGCCAGCGGACAGGGCCCCACTGAAGCTTTCTTT
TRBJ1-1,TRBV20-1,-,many,CSARPQTGGDTEAFF,TGCAGTGCTCGGCCCCAGACGGGTGGGGACACTGAAGCTTTCTTT
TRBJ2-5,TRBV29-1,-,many,CSVKSGQETQYF,TGCAGCGTAAAGTCTGGACAAGAGACCCAGTACTTC
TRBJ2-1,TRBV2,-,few,CASKKEGYNEQSF,TGTGCCTCTAAAAAAGAGGGTTACAATGAGCAGTCCTTC
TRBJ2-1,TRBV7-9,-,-,CASSSTSREQFF,TGTGCCAGCAGCTCTACTAGTAGGGAGCAGTTCTTC
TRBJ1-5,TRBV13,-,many,CASSLQNQPQHF,TGTGCCAGCAGCTTACAAAATCAGCCCCAGCATTTT
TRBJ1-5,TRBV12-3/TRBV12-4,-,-,CASSISNQPQHF,TGTGCCAGCAGTATTAGCAATCAGCCCCAGCATTTT
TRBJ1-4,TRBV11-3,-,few,CASSLGRETTNEKLFF,TGTGCCAGCAGCTTAGGGAGGGAGACAACTAATGAAAAACTGTTTTTT
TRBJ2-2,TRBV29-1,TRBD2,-,CSVKGLAGDTGELFF,TGCAGCGTTAAGGGACTAGCGGGAGACACCGGGGAGCTGTTTTTT
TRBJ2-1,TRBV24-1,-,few,CATMGDTTLNEQFF,TGTGCCACCATGGGGGACACGACCCTCAATGAGCAGTTCTTC
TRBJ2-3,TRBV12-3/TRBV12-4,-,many,CASRPAGRGPPADTQYF,TGTGCCAGCAGACCCGCGGGCAGGGGCCCCCCGGCGGATACGCAGTATTTT